A selection of T cell receptor beta chains follows, all from one sample in a study of graft-versus-host responses after intestinal transplantation. TCRdb keeps only in-frame clones here, not all; method: immunoSEQ multiplex PCR. The data hold about 47,000 clones, with 80% to 95% observed a single time. This specimen consisted of PBMCs, obtained about 800 days after a first intestinal transplant, on the day of a second. The receptors here all came from a human patient who received an intestinal transplant, so some T cells may come from the graft donor. CDR3s leave out the opening cysteine and the closing phenylalanine or tryptophan.

v_call	j_call	cdr3_aa
TRBV7-8	TRBJ2-7	ASSLGLNEQY
TRBV29-1	TRBJ1-1	SVWGEGTEAF
TRBV9	TRBJ2-5	ASSVDSWPRGEETQY
TRBV28	TRBJ1-3	ASSLSSFGGFGNTIY
TRBV14	TRBJ2-2	ASSLRVPGELF
TRBV15	TRBJ2-7	ATSRVRGHEQY
TRBV5-8	TRBJ1-3	ASSLGTSSGNTIY
TRBV9	TRBJ2-3	ASSVNGADTDTQY
TRBV7-9	TRBJ2-7	ASTGTSYEQY
TRBV7-2	TRBJ1-3	TSSPGADSGNTIY
TRBV5-1	TRBJ2-1	ASSFGIVPGGPYNEQF
TRBV27	TRBJ2-5	ASSLRSGRSKTQY
TRBV5-6	TRBJ2-4	ASSLGNIQY
TRBV6-6	TRBJ2-5	ASSTRTGRKETQY
TRBV13	TRBJ2-1	ASSLFGGHNEQF
TRBV5-1	TRBJ1-1	ASSPWENTEAF
TRBV5-1	TRBJ2-2	ASSPWTGDATGELF
TRBV4-1	TRBJ2-7	ASSYGQGVNEQY
TRBV11-2	TRBJ2-1	ASAGLAGSNEQF
TRBV29-1	TRBJ1-5	SVILGMNQPQH
TRBV27	TRBJ2-3	ASSLFLAGSTDTQY
TRBV13	TRBJ1-4	ASTATGHATNEKLF
TRBV18	TRBJ1-2	ASSTDRVYGYT
TRBV5-6	TRBJ2-7	ASSLVDRESYEQY
TRBV2	TRBJ2-7	ASRGHPGAYEQY
TRBV19	TRBJ2-7	ASRGVQPPNEQY
TRBV10-1	TRBJ2-1	ASSAGPDLNEQF
TRBV28	TRBJ1-5	ASSLRGSNQPQH
TRBV7-3	TRBJ1-2	ASRRDPDYGYT
TRBV7-8	TRBJ1-3	ASSLREIPSSGNTIY
TRBV5-1	TRBJ2-3	ASSLGQVSTDTQY
TRBV6-6	TRBJ1-2	ASRQANNYGYT
TRBV21-1	TRBJ2-7	ASSKETKRPYEQY
TRBV2	TRBJ2-5	ASSAGTSGRETQY
TRBV20-1	TRBJ2-4	SVLAKNIQY
TRBV19	TRBJ2-7	ASSIGLALTYEQY
TRBV2	TRBJ1-3	ASRGTRNTIY
TRBV19	TRBJ2-7	ASKDRAVGYEQY
TRBV19	TRBJ2-1	ASSDAGLAGYNEQF